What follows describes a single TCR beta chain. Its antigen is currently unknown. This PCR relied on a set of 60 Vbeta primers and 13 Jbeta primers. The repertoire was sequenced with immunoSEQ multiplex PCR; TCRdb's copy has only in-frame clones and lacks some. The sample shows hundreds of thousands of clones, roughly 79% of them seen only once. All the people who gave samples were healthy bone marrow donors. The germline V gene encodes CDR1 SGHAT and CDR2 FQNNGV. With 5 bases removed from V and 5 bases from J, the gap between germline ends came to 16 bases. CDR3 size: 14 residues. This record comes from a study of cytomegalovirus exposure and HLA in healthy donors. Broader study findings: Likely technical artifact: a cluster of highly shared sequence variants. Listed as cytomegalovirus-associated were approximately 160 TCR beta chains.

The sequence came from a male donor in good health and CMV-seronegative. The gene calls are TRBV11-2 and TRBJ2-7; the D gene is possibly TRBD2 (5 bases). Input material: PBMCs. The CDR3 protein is CASSLLGGIDEQYF. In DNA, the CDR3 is TGTGCCAGCAGCCTACTAGGCGGTATCGACGAGCAGTACTTC.